Sequencing of this TCR beta chain was carried out in a study of regulatory T cells in long-lasting Graves disease. Study context: Patients newly diagnosed with Graves' had been on antithyroid drugs for under 3 months.

HTBI primers from iRepertoire and Arm-PCR of CDR3 regions yielded the TCR beta libraries. TCRdb independently ran MiXCR on the multiplex PCR reads; one entry per CDR3 protein. The sample includes roughly 420,000 distinct CDR3 sequences, around 16% seen only once; the top ten take 22%. In this sample, this clonotype turned up many times. The antigen is not known. The time point here: newly diagnosed GD, antithyroid drugs for less than 3 months. From PBMCs, RNA was extracted and then used to make the TCR library. Study results and limitations: TCR diversity was lower in persistent than newly diagnosed Graves' disease.

This material consisted of peripheral blood mononuclear cells (PBMCs), taken at new diagnosis, from a patient treated with antithyroid drugs. This TCR came from a female donor with Graves disease.

The CDR3 here is CASILGTGRNTEAFF. The DNA of the CDR3 is TGCGCCAGCATACTCGGGACAGGACGAAACACTGAAGCTTTCTTT. The chain has TRBV5-1 and TRBJ1-1; 8 nucleotides align to TRBD1. The germline V gene has CDR1 SGHRS and CDR2 YFSETQ. V lost 6 bases, J lost 2 bases, and 9 bases stayed unmatched. This CDR3 is built from 15 residues.